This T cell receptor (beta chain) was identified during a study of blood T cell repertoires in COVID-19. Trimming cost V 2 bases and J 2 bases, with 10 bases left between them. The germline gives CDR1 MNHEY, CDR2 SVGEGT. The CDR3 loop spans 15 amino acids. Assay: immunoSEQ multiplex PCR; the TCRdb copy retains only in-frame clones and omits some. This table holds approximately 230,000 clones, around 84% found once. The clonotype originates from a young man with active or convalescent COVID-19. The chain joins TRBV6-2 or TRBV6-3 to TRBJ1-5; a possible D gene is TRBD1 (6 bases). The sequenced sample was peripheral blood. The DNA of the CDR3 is TGTGCCAGCAGTTACACAGGGTTGCGCAATCAGCCCCAGCATTTT. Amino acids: CASSYTGLRNQPQHF.